Below, 13 T cell receptor beta chains from the same sample are listed, as sequenced in a study of blood T cells in healthy people across ages. The second PCR ran about 6 to 12 cycles with a sample-barcoded 5' primer and J-beta primers. In TCRdb, the 5' RACE reads were re-called with MiXCR into one record per CDR3 protein. The data show 780,000 or so distinct CDR3 sequences, approximately 53% seen once. Specimen: blood. The receptors here all came from an elderly man in good health.

This clonotype occurred a few times. DNA of the CDR3: TGTGCCATCAGTGAGGGGGAAAACTATGGCTACACCTTC. Amino acids: CAISEGENYGYTF. The chain links TRBV10-3 to TRBJ1-2, with D unclear. This CDR3 contains 13 residues. CDR1 ENHRY and CDR2 SYGVKD come from the germline V gene. V was clipped by 2 bases and J by 2 bases, with 6 bases between them.

The chain employs TRBV29-1 and TRBJ1-1; D perhaps matches TRBD1 (5 bases). Germline CDR1 is SQVTM and CDR2 is ANQGSEA. The length of the CDR3 is 13 residues. The V end was cut by 7 bases, the J end by 1 base, with 13 bases between. CDR3 bases: TGCAGCGGGAGGACGGGGCGGAACACTGAAGCTTTCTTT. Its translation: CSGRTGRNTEAFF.

This clonotype was detected only a few times. The V call is TRBV24-1, the J call TRBJ2-7; 9 positions match TRBD2. Per the germline V gene, CDR1 is KGHDR and CDR2 is SFDVKD. Germline trimming cut 4 bases from V and 4 bases from J; bases unmatched to any gene: 4. There are 14 residues in the CDR3. CDR3 nucleotide sequence: TGTGCCACCAGTGACGCTAGCGGGAAGTACGAGCAGTACTTC. Amino acids: CATSDASGKYEQYF.

This clonotype has ten or more counts. CDR3 bases: TGTGCCAGCAGTTACTTTGGGACAAGCCGCTACGAGCAGTACTTC. It translates to CASSYFGTSRYEQYF. The chain couples TRBV6-6 to TRBJ2-7, with D tentatively TRBD1 (6 bases). In germline, CDR1 is MNHNY, CDR2 SVGAGI (reference sequence). The CDR3 loop spans 15 amino acids. V was cut by 1 base and J by 3 bases, with 13 bases left in between.

Only a few counts were recorded for this clonotype. The CDR3 nucleotides are TGCAGTGCTAGAGATGAGGGGGCAGATGGCTACACCTTC. Its protein product is CSARDEGADGYTF. The V and J genes are TRBV20-1 and TRBJ1-2; 7 bases are shared with TRBD1. The CDR3 totals 13 residues. V lost 0 bases and J lost 6; bases outside the gene matches: 4. Looked up from germline, CDR1 is DFQATT and CDR2 is SNEGSKA (reference sequence).

On this clonotype itself: One junction end disagrees with the germline gene, perhaps due to a read error. The rearrangement uses TRBV6-1 and TRBJ1-5; D gene unclear. Germline V gene sequence: CDR1 MNHNS, CDR2 SASEGT. This CDR3 spans 13 amino acids. The CDR3 region has the DNA TGTGCCAGCAATGGATATAGCAATCAGTCCCAGCATTTT. It yields the protein CASNGYSNQSQHF.

V usage is TRBV3-1 and J usage is TRBJ1-2; the D is unclear. Germline V gene data show CDR1 as LGHDT and CDR2 as YNNKEL (reference sequence). Trimming took 1 base from V and 8 from J, leaving 17 bases between them. CDR3 size: 15 residues. CDR3 protein: CASSQGTHGVGGYTF. CDR3 DNA sequence: TGTGCCAGCAGCCAAGGGACGCACGGGGTTGGGGGCTACACCTTC.

The chain combines TRBV9 with TRBJ1-2; D is ambiguous. Germline V CDR1 and CDR2: SGDLS, YYNGEE. V dropped 4 bases and J dropped 2 bases, with 6 bases sitting between them. There are 12 residues in the CDR3. The CDR3 protein is CASSPFNYGYTF. CDR3 coding DNA: TGTGCCAGCAGCCCCTTCAACTATGGCTACACCTTC. The full variable domain, rest sourced from reference TRBV9 and TRBJ1-2, is DSGVTQTPKHLITATGQRVTLRCSPRSGDLSVYWYQQSLDQGLQFLIQYYNGEERAKGNILERFSAQQFPDLHSELNLSSLELGDSALYFCASSPFNYGYTFGSGTRLTVV.

V is TRBV7-9 and J is TRBJ2-1, with D perhaps TRBD2 (5 bases). CDR3 length: 16 amino acids. V lost 5 bases and J lost 0, with 14 bases in between. CDR1 and CDR2 from the germline V gene are SEHNR and FQNEAQ (reference sequence). The CDR3 DNA follows: TGTGCCAGCAGCACCTTTGCGGGCTTCTCCTACAATGAGCAGTTCTTC. Residues: CASSTFAGFSYNEQFF.

The CDR3 loop reads CATSGYSGRNYNEQFF. Here the CDR3 DNA reads TGTGCCACCAGTGGGTATAGCGGGAGAAACTACAATGAGCAGTTCTTC. The gene calls are TRBV24-1 and TRBJ2-1; the match to TRBD2 covers 9 bases. The germline gives CDR1 KGHDR, CDR2 SFDVKD. The CDR3 spans 16 residues. V was clipped by 5 bases and J by 3 bases; unmatched bases: 7.

V is TRBV20-1 and J is TRBJ2-4; 8 bases fit TRBD2. Losses at the gene ends were 4 bases for V and 13 bases for J; bases not matched to a gene: 3. Germline CDR1 reads DFQATT; CDR2 reads SNEGSKA (reference sequence). The length of the CDR3 is 10 residues. The chain's CDR3 is CSAKAGGQYF. The CDR3 DNA sequence: TGCAGTGCTAAGGCGGGAGGACAGTACTTC.

The V call is TRBV15, the J call TRBJ2-7; D is perhaps TRBD1 (6 bases). The germline gives CDR1 LNHNV, CDR2 YYDKDF (reference sequence). The CDR3 covers 16 residues. Trimming cost V 3 bases and J 0 bases, with 15 bases left between them. The CDR3 is CATSRADRGLSYEQYF. The DNA for the CDR3 is TGTGCCACCAGCAGGGCGGACAGAGGACTCTCCTACGAGCAGTACTTC.

The V gene is TRBV2, the J gene TRBJ1-2; the D gene is possibly TRBD1 (6 bases). Trimming shortened V by 11 bases and J by 12 bases, and 25 bases separated the two germline ends. Germline V gene lookup returns CDR1 SNHLY and CDR2 FYNNEI. The CDR3 sequence is 13 residues long. The CDR3 nucleotides are TGTGCCGGGACTTTCGGACAGCCCCCCGGCCACACCTTC. Translated, it gives CAGTFGQPPGHTF.